These 32 T cell receptor beta chains came from one sample sequenced in a study of T cell changes during pregnancy in multiple sclerosis. Measured with immunoSEQ multiplex PCR; TCRdb has only the in-frame clones, and not every one. The repertoire includes about 120,000 clones, under 95% of them detected once, and 6.2% sits in the top ten. Sequenced here: peripheral blood, sampled before pregnancy. These receptor sequences come from a female donor with multiple sclerosis, enrolled in a pregnancy study.

The chain joins TRBV6-5 to TRBJ2-5; 8 bases are shared with TRBD2. V lost 6 bases, J lost 5 bases, and 11 bases stayed unmatched. The CDR3 extends over 15 amino acids. CDR1 and CDR2 from the germline V gene are MNHEY and SVGAGI. CDR3 DNA: TGTGCCAGCAGGCACGGGACTAGTTTCTCGGAGACCCAGTACTTC. Translated, it gives CASRHGTSFSETQYF.

The chain combines TRBV9 with TRBJ1-1, with D possibly matching TRBD1 (5 bases). This CDR3 is 17 amino acids long. Germline V CDR1 and CDR2: SGDLS, YYNGEE. V was cut by 3 bases and J by 5 bases, with 23 bases left in between. CDR3 DNA: TGTGCCAGCAGCGCAGGGTTCGCTGGGTTGGGTGTGACTGAAGCTTTCTTT. As protein: CASSAGFAGLGVTEAFF.

The genes are TRBV6-6 and TRBJ2-7; 10 nucleotides agree with TRBD1. V was pared by 2 bases and J by 1 base, with 2 bases of the junction left unmatched. This CDR3 is 15 amino acids long. Germline V gene data show CDR1 as MNHNY and CDR2 as SVGAGI (reference sequence). CDR3 sequence (DNA): TGTGCCAGCAGTTACAAGGACAGGGGGTCCTACGAGCAGTACTTC. Encoded protein: CASSYKDRGSYEQYF.

The chain couples TRBV10-3 to TRBJ2-1, with TRBD2 matching over 9 bases. V lost 8 bases and J lost 7; bases outside the gene matches: 12. The CDR3 length is 15 residues. Germline CDR1 and CDR2: ENHRY and SYGVKD. CDR3: CAIEGTAGGPNEQFF. The CDR3, as DNA: TGTGCCATCGAGGGTACGGCGGGAGGGCCAAATGAGCAGTTCTTC.

V and J are TRBV21-1 and TRBJ2-7; the tabulated D call, TRBD1, remains unverified against the DNA. TRBV21-1 is described as a pseudogene. The CDR3 covers 14 residues. CDR3 bases: TGTGCCAGCCCCGGGACAGGCCTTCGGGGCGAGCAGTACTTC. Translated, it gives CASPGTGLRGEQYF.

The chain employs TRBV25-1 and TRBJ2-1; possible D gene TRBD2, 6 bases. The V end lost 5 bases, the J end lost 9 bases, and 11 bases lay between the germline ends. Germline CDR1 is MGHDK and CDR2 is SYGVNS. The CDR3 spans 12 residues. CDR3 region: CASSLGGIEQFF. The DNA for the CDR3 is TGTGCCAGCAGTCTCGGGGGAATTGAGCAGTTCTTC.

The chain carries TRBV5-6 and TRBJ2-3; D unresolved. This CDR3 has 12 amino acids. V lost 2 bases and J lost 11, with 12 bases in between. Germline-derived CDR1 and CDR2 are SGHDT and YYEEEE. The CDR3 is CASSLGLRLQYF. DNA for the CDR3: TGTGCCAGCAGCTTAGGTCTGAGGCTGCAGTATTTT.

The CDR3 loop is CASSTGDEAFF. The CDR3 DNA is TGCGCCAGCAGCACAGGGGATGAAGCTTTCTTT. The chain uses TRBV5-1 and TRBJ1-1; 7 positions match TRBD1. CDR3 length: 11 amino acids. The J segment lost 7 bases and the V segment lost 4 bases, leaving 1 base of the junction unmatched. From germline, CDR1 is SGHRS and CDR2 YFSETQ. Together with reference TRBV5-1 and TRBJ1-1, the CDR3 gives the full variable domain: KAGVTQTPRYLIKTRGQQVTLSCSPISGHRSVSWYQQTPGQGLQFLFEYFSETQRNKGNFPGRFSGRQFSNSRSEMNVSTLELGDSALYLCASSTGDEAFFGQGTRLTVV.

The rearrangement joins TRBV19 to TRBJ2-3; D may be TRBD2 (6 bases). Between the trimmed V and J ends, which lost 5 bases and 6 bases, there was a span of 12 bases. In germline, CDR1 is LNHDA, CDR2 SQIVND (reference sequence). The CDR3 sequence is 13 residues long. Here the CDR3 reads CASSPTSSDTQYF. In DNA form, the CDR3 reads TGTGCCAGTAGTCCTACTAGCTCGGATACGCAGTATTTT.

The chain recombines TRBV2 with TRBJ1-1; no firm D call. Trimming cost V 1 base and J 0 bases, with 9 bases left between them. Germline-derived CDR1 and CDR2 are SNHLY and FYNNEI. The CDR3 is made up of 15 amino acids. CDR3 sequence (DNA): TGTGCCAGCAGTGAAGAAACCAGGTTGAACACTGAAGCTTTCTTT. Encoded protein: CASSEETRLNTEAFF.

The chain links TRBV5-4 to TRBJ2-7; D gene unclear. The CDR3 is made up of 15 amino acids. The germline CDR1 and CDR2 sequences are SGHNT and YYREEE (reference sequence). Trimming took off 0 bases at V and 2 bases at J, with 12 bases between the two ends. The CDR3 here is CASSLDFAPPYEQYF. CDR3 in DNA: TGTGCCAGCAGCTTGGACTTTGCTCCTCCCTACGAGCAGTACTTC.

V and J are TRBV6-5 and TRBJ2-2, with D perhaps matching TRBD2 (6 bases). With 6 bases removed from V and 7 bases from J, the gap between germline ends came to 15 bases. This CDR3 contains 14 residues. Germline V gene data show CDR1 as MNHEY and CDR2 as SVGAGI. The CDR3 sequence is CASSWVGGSGELFF. The CDR3 bases are TGTGCCAGCAGCTGGGTTGGGGGGAGCGGGGAGCTGTTTTTT.

This clone has just one count. The rearrangement joins TRBV2 to TRBJ1-2, with 7 bases identical to TRBD1. V gave up 7 bases and J gave up 4 bases; unmatched junction bases: 9. The CDR3 is 14 residues long. Germline V gene sequence: CDR1 SNHLY, CDR2 FYNNEI. For the CDR3, the DNA is TGTGCCAGCAACGGGGGACAGTCGGGCTATGGCTACACCTTC. It codes for CASNGGQSGYGYTF.

This chain links TRBV29-1 with TRBJ2-7; D possibly corresponds to TRBD2 (6 bases). Trimming cost V 4 bases and J 2 bases, with 6 bases left between them. The CDR3 loop spans 11 amino acids. The germline CDR1 and CDR2 sequences are SQVTM and ANQGSEA. The CDR3 nucleotides read TGCAGCGTTGGACTAGCCTACGAGCAGTACTTC. It codes for CSVGLAYEQYF.

The J gene is TRBJ1-6, the V gene TRBV6-6; D not resolved. The CDR3 runs to 13 residues. Germline V gene lookup returns CDR1 MNHNY and CDR2 SVGAGI (reference sequence). Trimming left V 3 bases short and J 7 bases short, with 7 bases between. The CDR3 is CASSYAVNSPLHF. The CDR3 nucleotides read TGTGCCAGCAGTTATGCGGTGAATTCACCCCTCCACTTT.

This chain links TRBV5-6 with TRBJ2-7; D perhaps matches TRBD2 (6 bases). CDR1 is SGHDT and CDR2 is YYEEEE in the germline V gene. There are 14 residues in the CDR3. V lost 2 bases and J lost 4, with 13 bases in between. The CDR3 coding sequence is TGTGCCAGCAGCTTCGGGGGTAGGACTTACGAGCAGTACTTC. Translated: CASSFGGRTYEQYF.

V is TRBV28 and J is TRBJ1-2; D remains unclear. This CDR3 region has 13 residues. Germline CDR1 reads MDHEN; CDR2 reads SYDVKM. Trimming left V 1 base short and J 3 bases short, with 6 bases between. The CDR3 loop reads CASSLSSDYGYTF. The CDR3 nucleotides are TGTGCCAGCAGTTTATCCTCAGACTATGGCTACACCTTC.

In DNA form, the CDR3 reads TGTGCCAGCAGTGCTCATGGGGGGGGGTCCTATGGCTACACCTTC. Residues: CASSAHGGGSYGYTF. The genes are TRBV6-4 and TRBJ1-2; D is perhaps TRBD1 (5 bases). This CDR3 has 15 amino acids. Per germline, CDR1 MRHNA and CDR2 SNTAGT. The V gene lost 4 bases and the J gene lost 4 bases, with 16 bases spanning the gap.

The chain links TRBV10-3 to TRBJ2-7, with D possibly TRBD2 on 5 matching bases. This CDR3 spans 15 amino acids. V lost 5 bases and J 2 bases, leaving 16 bases between the germline ends. CDR1 is ENHRY, CDR2 SYGVKD, per germline. The CDR3 DNA sequence: TGTGCCATCAGTAGTCCTGGACTCGATACCTACGAGCAGTACTTC. Its protein is CAISSPGLDTYEQYF.

This sequence joins TRBV7-2 and TRBJ1-2, with D possibly matching TRBD1 (6 bases). Germline-derived CDR1 and CDR2 are SGHTA and FQGNSA. This CDR3 is 16 amino acids long. Trimming shortened V by 1 base and J by 3 bases, and 15 bases separated the two germline ends. The DNA for the CDR3 is TGTGCCAGCAGCTTAGGAAGGTGGGGGCGCGACTATGGCTACACCTTC. This codes for CASSLGRWGRDYGYTF.

V is TRBV9 and J is TRBJ2-5, with TRBD1 as a possible D gene (5 bases). The CDR3 is made up of 13 amino acids. The ends were cut back, 2 bases at V and 4 bases at J, with 9 bases in the middle. Germline assignment: CDR1 SGDLS and CDR2 YYNGEE. The CDR3 sequence: CASSVRRGETQYF. CDR3 sequence (DNA): TGTGCCAGCAGCGTCAGAAGGGGAGAGACCCAGTACTTC.

This chain links TRBV7-9 with TRBJ2-7; D is possibly TRBD1 (5 bases). Trimming stripped 2 bases from V and 5 bases from J, with 10 bases between. The V gene's germline CDR1 is SEHNR and CDR2 FQNEAQ (reference sequence). This CDR3 is 13 amino acids long. CDR3 residues: CASSLITRDEQYF. The CDR3 DNA sequence: TGTGCCAGCAGCTTAATAACCAGGGACGAGCAGTACTTC.

The chain has TRBV4-2 and TRBJ1-5; D remains ambiguous. The CDR3 consists of 16 residues. CDR1 and CDR2 from the germline V gene are LGHNA and YNFKEQ. V was clipped by 0 bases and J by 0 bases, with 9 bases between them. The CDR3 spells CASSQDPSNSNQPQHF. DNA for the CDR3: TGTGCCAGCAGCCAAGATCCCAGTAATAGCAATCAGCCCCAGCATTTT.

This clone has just one count. The chain employs TRBV6-1 and TRBJ1-1; weak D call: TRBD1 (6 bases). CDR1 is MNHNS and CDR2 is SASEGT in the germline V gene. The CDR3 contains 15 residues. The V and J ends lost 7 bases and 4 bases respectively, with 19 bases between them. This chain's CDR3 is CASIRNRVGGTEAFF. The CDR3 DNA reads as TGTGCCAGCATCCGAAACAGGGTTGGCGGCACTGAAGCTTTCTTT.

For this clone: Other nucleotide sequences in the sample specify the same CDR3. The J gene is TRBJ2-1, the V gene TRBV5-1, with 13 bases aligning to TRBD2. After removal of 3 bases from V and 4 bases from J, the junction contained 1 base not matched to a gene. This CDR3 region has 15 residues. Germline V gene lookup returns CDR1 SGHRS and CDR2 YFSETQ. CDR3 residues: CASSWGLAGYNEQFF. Written as DNA, the CDR3 is TGCGCCAGCAGCTGGGGACTAGCGGGATACAATGAGCAGTTCTTC.

This chain connects TRBV28 to TRBJ1-2; 9 bases fit TRBD1. Germline V gives CDR1 MDHEN, CDR2 SYDVKM. With 3 bases clipped from V and 3 bases from J, the junction kept 11 bases outside the gene matches. The CDR3 totals 17 residues. CDR3 DNA sequence: TGTGCCAGCAGTTTCATAGGTACAGGGGGCGCTGACTATGGCTACACCTTC. Its translation is CASSFIGTGGADYGYTF.

The chain joins TRBV10-2 to TRBJ2-2; 11 bases agree with TRBD2. J gave up 0 bases and V 2 bases, and 5 bases lay outside the gene matches. Per germline, CDR1 WSHSY and CDR2 SAAADI. The CDR3 has 18 residues. The CDR3 DNA reads TGCGCCAGCAGTGAGACCCGACTAGCGGGGACGAACACCGGGGAGCTGTTTTTT. It encodes CASSETRLAGTNTGELFF.

J is TRBJ1-4 and V is TRBV4-1; D gene ambiguous. The CDR3 is 14 amino acids. Per the germline V gene, CDR1 is MGHRA and CDR2 is YSYEKL. V lost 0 bases to trimming and J lost 15 bases, with 17 bases between them. For the CDR3, the DNA is TGCGCCAGCAGCCAAGAGAGATTCGAACGGAGGGTGTTTTTT. Translating gives CASSQERFERRVFF.

This sequence joins TRBV28 and TRBJ1-1, with D perhaps matching TRBD1 (6 bases). CDR1 and CDR2 from the germline V gene are MDHEN and SYDVKM. CDR3 length: 16 residues. Trimming cost V 3 bases and J 0 bases, with 14 bases left between them. The CDR3 sequence: CASSFSTGDMNTEAFF. In nucleotides, the CDR3 is TGTGCCAGCAGTTTCTCGACAGGAGACATGAACACTGAAGCTTTCTTT.

The chain recombines TRBV28 with TRBJ2-7, with TRBD1 identical over 7 bases. Germline V lookup: CDR1 MDHEN, CDR2 SYDVKM. The CDR3 contains 14 residues. The junction had 9 bases not matched to a gene; V was cut back by 5 bases and J by 5 bases. The chain's CDR3 is CASSVTGQRNEQYF. For the CDR3, the DNA is TGTGCCAGCAGTGTGACGGGACAGAGAAACGAGCAGTACTTC.

The chain links TRBV6-1 to TRBJ2-7; TRBD1 aligns across 9 bases. The germline V gene has CDR1 MNHNS and CDR2 SASEGT. With V trimmed by 10 bases and J by 3 bases, 10 bases remained unmatched. CDR3 length: 14 residues. The CDR3 coding sequence is TGTGCCACGCATTCCCGGGACAGGGTCTACGAGCAGTACTTC. Its translation: CATHSRDRVYEQYF.

This clone was seen just once. The chain employs TRBV19 and TRBJ2-7; TRBD2 is a possible D gene (6 bases). The CDR3 runs 13 residues. Germline loops: CDR1 LNHDA, CDR2 SQIVND (reference sequence). V lost 7 bases and J 2 bases, leaving 12 bases between the germline ends. CDR3 nucleotides: TGTGCCAGTAAGTCTGCGGGGACCTACGAGCAGTACTTC. The encoded protein is CASKSAGTYEQYF.